This is a list of T cell receptor beta chains from one sample in a study of blood T cell repertoires in COVID-19. Repertoires were generated with immunoSEQ multiplex PCR, while TCRdb's copy carries only in-frame clones and drops some. The sample has 400,000 to 550,000 clones; 85% to 90% are singletons. The specimen sequenced was peripheral blood. Receptors originate from a woman younger than 45 with acute or convalescent COVID-19. CDR3s include the opening cysteine and the closing phenylalanine or tryptophan.

v_gene,len,CDR3aa
TRBV29-1,15,CSVSARLSGVGGYTF
TRBV2,13,CASMGLAFNEQFF
TRBV10-1,14,CASRGQGATDTQYF
TRBV30,15,CAWGTGITTNEKLFF
TRBV4-1,13,CASSQSPGYEQYF
TRBV2,13,CASSGDRGDTQYF
TRBV27,13,CASSVRRGETQYF
TRBV2,19,CASSERALAGASFSYEQYF
TRBV3-1/TRBV3-2,16,CASSKGTGLGGEKLFF
TRBV6-1,11,CASSELHEQYF
TRBV19,16,CASSQIGATSTDTQYF
TRBV30,13,CAWSVRVTGELFF
TRBV7-9,15,CASSLSYGEAETQYF
TRBV10-3,15,CAISPTTGRRETQYF
TRBV5-1,13,CASGLANTGELFF
TRBV5-6,14,CASSTGLVNQPQHF
TRBV5-4,14,CASRSLRGGNGYTF
TRBV7-9,14,CASSLGQGDYGYTF
TRBV7-8,16,CASSQRDRGSNQPQHF
TRBV6-5,14,CASSITDRGSPLHF
TRBV3-1/TRBV3-2,13,CASSQRGAYEQYF
TRBV5-1,18,CASSLGLQGAMGSYEQYF
TRBV27,15,CASSLSLAGAQEQYF
TRBV2,14,CASSGPLRDTEAFF
TRBV5-6,16,CASSPRQGATNEKLFF
TRBV11-2,14,CASSPYRVKDTQYF
TRBV3-1/TRBV3-2,15,CASSQLTGWWDTQYF
TRBV5-1,16,CASSYGTAHPYNEQFF
TRBV11-2,13,CASEETLQETQYF
TRBV6-5,15,CASRALAGTYNEQFF
TRBV5-1,16,CASSSPSGVMDTEAFF
TRBV30,13,CAWDRGIQETQYF
TRBV4-1,19,CASSQDRAGRRSSTDTQYF
TRBV28,20,CASSLQLGTSGGANTGELFF
TRBV30,17,CAWSAPGLAGAKNIQYF
TRBV3-1/TRBV3-2,14,CASSHNTREGGYTF
TRBV7-6,14,CASSLFPSTGELFF
TRBV2,16,CASRGARGTYNSPLHF
TRBV28,17,CASSTNDRGQEGETQYF
TRBV27,14,CASSYTGYTGELFF
TRBV6-5,14,CASSSQGARTEAFF
TRBV4-2,16,CASSRGSEGLDYGYTF
TRBV5-1,15,CASSPGQQTAETQYF
TRBV20-1,10,CSARDREAFF
TRBV5-5,13,CASTDRGIHEQYF
TRBV7-8,14,CASSRSGGAETQYF
TRBV11-3,15,CASSPGQGPTDTQYF
TRBV2,14,CASSDGRGTDTQYF
TRBV24-1,16,CATSDLRQGPTGELFF
TRBV21-1,15,CARKIGTELNEKLFF
TRBV3-1/TRBV3-2,14,CASSQDTGSYEQYF
TRBV6-5,15,CASSYSGKARDTQYF
TRBV5-1,14,CASSITRGSYEQYF
TRBV4-1,16,CASSQKTGTGDYEQYF
TRBV3-1/TRBV3-2,12,CASSPTVGQYTF